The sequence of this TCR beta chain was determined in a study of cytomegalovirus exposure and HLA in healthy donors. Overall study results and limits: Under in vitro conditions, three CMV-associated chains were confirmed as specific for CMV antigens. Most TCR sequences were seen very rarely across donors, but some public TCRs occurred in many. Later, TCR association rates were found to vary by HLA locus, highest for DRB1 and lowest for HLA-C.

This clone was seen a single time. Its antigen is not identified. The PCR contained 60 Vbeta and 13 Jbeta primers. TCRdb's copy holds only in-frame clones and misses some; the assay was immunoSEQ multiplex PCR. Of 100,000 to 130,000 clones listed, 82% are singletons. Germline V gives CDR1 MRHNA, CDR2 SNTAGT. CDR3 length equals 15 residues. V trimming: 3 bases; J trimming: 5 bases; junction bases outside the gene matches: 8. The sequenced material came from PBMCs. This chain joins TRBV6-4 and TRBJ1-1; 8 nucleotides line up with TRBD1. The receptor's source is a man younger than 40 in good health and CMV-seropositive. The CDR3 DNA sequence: TGTGCCAGCAGTGAGCCTGGACAGGGAAGGACTGAAGCTTTCTTT. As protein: CASSEPGQGRTEAFF.